These 30 T cell receptor beta chains originate from one sample sequenced in a study of spatial heterogeneity in lung cancer. One entry per CDR3 protein, called by TCRdb with MiXCR from the 5' RACE reads. Among fewer than 60,000 distinct CDR3 sequences listed, roughly 8.1% were seen once. Time point defined: blood at routine non-recurrence follow-up after resection. Sequencing of whole RNA from tumor, nontumor lung or frozen PBMC involved no sorting. Source: PBMCs, taken at follow-up. The receptors come from a female donor with early-stage non-small cell lung cancer.

This clonotype appeared a few times. The genes are TRBV28 and TRBJ2-7; perhaps TRBD2 as D (5 bases). CDR1 MDHEN and CDR2 SYDVKM come from the germline V gene. CDR3 length: 15 amino acids. V was clipped by 2 bases and J by 3 bases, with 14 bases between them. In DNA, the CDR3 is TGTGCCAGCAGTTTACTGGGTCTAGCCCGCTACGAGCAGTACTTC. Translation gives CASSLLGLARYEQYF.

This clonotype was observed a handful of times. V gene TRBV12-3 or TRBV12-4 combines with J gene TRBJ1-2; TRBD1 matches 9 bases. Trimming at V came to 9 bases and at J to 8 bases, leaving 10 bases not matched to a gene. This CDR3 comprises 13 residues. CDR3: CASDYGTGIGYTF. The CDR3 nucleotides are TGTGCCAGTGATTACGGGACAGGGATCGGCTACACCTTC.

CDR3 nucleotide sequence: TGCGGATACAGGGGCGCCCGTGACTCTAATGAAAAACTGTTTTTT. Translating gives CGYRGARDSNEKLFF. The gene calls are TRBV29-1 and TRBJ1-4, with TRBD1 identical over 7 bases. From germline, CDR1 is SQVTM and CDR2 ANQGSEA. The CDR3 is 15 amino acids.

This clonotype was counted ten times or more. The chain combines TRBV5-1 with TRBJ2-1; 11 nucleotides match TRBD2. Germline V CDR1 and CDR2: SGHRS, YFSETQ. J lost 10 bases, V lost 1 base, and 7 bases had no gene match. The CDR3 contains 15 residues. The CDR3 coding sequence is TGCGCCAGCAGCTTGTGGCTAGCGGGGGGTCTCGAGCAGTTCTTC. Translating it yields CASSLWLAGGLEQFF.

There are many counts of this clonotype. V and J are TRBV7-9 and TRBJ1-5; D not resolved. The CDR3 sequence is 12 residues long. Trimming shortened V by 4 bases and J by 3 bases, and 4 bases separated the two germline ends. Germline V gene lookup returns CDR1 SEHNR and CDR2 FQNEAQ (reference sequence). The CDR3 DNA is TGTGCCAGCAGCTGGGTCAATCAGCCCCAGCATTTT. Translation: CASSWVNQPQHF.

Regarding this clonotype: An end of the junction differs from the germline gene, which may be a read error. The CDR3 DNA reads TGTGTCAGCAGCTCAAGCTGGGACCTCCCAAATTCACCCCTCCACTTT. It codes for CVSSSSWDLPNSPLHF. The chain links TRBV7-9 to TRBJ1-6, with D perhaps TRBD1 (5 bases). The CDR3 is 16 amino acids. CDR1 is SEHNR and CDR2 is FQNEAQ in the germline V gene (reference sequence).

A few counts support this clonotype. The gene calls are TRBV5-8 and TRBJ1-1, with D hard to call. Germline lookup yields CDR1 SGHTS and CDR2 YDEGEE. Trimming shortened V by 0 bases and J by 7 bases, and 4 bases separated the two germline ends. The CDR3 is made up of 11 amino acids. In DNA form, the CDR3 reads TGTGCCAGCAGCTTGGTAATTGAAGCTTTCTTT. It is translated as CASSLVIEAFF.

There are a few counts of this clonotype. The chain links TRBV7-9 to TRBJ2-7, with 8 bases that match TRBD2. V dropped 6 bases and J dropped 2; count of bases not matched to a gene: 6. This CDR3 comprises 14 residues. Germline values: CDR1 SEHNR, CDR2 FQNEAQ (reference sequence). CDR3 region: CASRTGTRPYEQYF. CDR3 sequence (DNA): TGTGCCAGCAGAACCGGGACTAGACCCTACGAGCAGTACTTC. Full variable domain (missing parts from reference TRBV7-9 and TRBJ2-7): DTGVSQNPRHKITKRGQNVTFRCDPISEHNRLYWYRQTLGQGPEFLTYFQNEAQLEKSRLLSDRFSAERPKGSFSTLEIQRTEQGDSAMYLCASRTGTRPYEQYFGPGTRLTVT.

The chain couples TRBV6-2 or TRBV6-3 to TRBJ2-7; 8 positions agree with TRBD2. The V gene end was trimmed by 5 bases and the J gene end by 5 bases; junction bases not matched to a gene: 14. Germline V lookup: CDR1 MNHEY, CDR2 SVGEGT. The CDR3 runs to 16 residues. The CDR3 region is CASSRSSKTSENEQYF. In nucleotides, the CDR3 is TGTGCCAGCAGTCGATCCTCGAAGACTAGCGAAAACGAGCAGTACTTC.

This clonotype was counted at least ten times. This chain joins TRBV11-2 and TRBJ1-4, with D possibly being TRBD1 (6 bases). CDR1 and CDR2 (germline): SGHAT, FQNNGV. CDR3 size: 13 residues. V was cut by 8 bases and J by 3 bases, with 10 bases left in between. This chain's CDR3 is CASQQGSNEKLFF. DNA of the CDR3: TGTGCCAGCCAACAGGGATCTAATGAAAAACTGTTTTTT.

This clonotype was picked up many times. The chain combines TRBV5-1 with TRBJ1-1; D not resolved. V dropped 0 bases and J dropped 1 base, with 13 bases sitting between them. This CDR3 comprises 16 residues. Germline V gene lookup returns CDR1 SGHRS and CDR2 YFSETQ. Here the CDR3 DNA reads TGCGCCAGCAGCTTGGCCGGAGGCCCCGGGAACACTGAAGCTTTCTTT. Protein: CASSLAGGPGNTEAFF. Supplemented by reference TRBV5-1 and TRBJ1-1, the full variable domain reads KAGVTQTPRYLIKTRGQQVTLSCSPISGHRSVSWYQQTPGQGLQFLFEYFSETQRNKGNFPGRFSGRQFSNSRSEMNVSTLELGDSALYLCASSLAGGPGNTEAFFGQGTRLTVV.

The chain is built from TRBV29-1 and TRBJ1-3; the D gene is possibly TRBD1 (5 bases). The CDR3 is 15 residues long. V lost 6 bases and J lost 2, with 17 bases in between. In germline, CDR1 is SQVTM, CDR2 ANQGSEA. The CDR3 nucleotides read TGCAGCGTCACGATCATGCAGGGACCTGGAAACACCATATATTTT. As protein: CSVTIMQGPGNTIYF.

Ten or more counts support this clonotype. V is TRBV29-1 and J is TRBJ2-1; D is possibly TRBD2 (5 bases). This CDR3 is 13 amino acids long. CDR1 SQVTM and CDR2 ANQGSEA come from the germline V gene. V gave up 8 bases and J gave up 7 bases, with 18 bases separating them. This chain's CDR3 is CSHPPPGSNEQFF. The CDR3, as DNA: TGCAGCCACCCCCCCCCGGGAAGTAATGAGCAGTTCTTC.

This clonotype was counted ten times or more. The rearrangement uses TRBV28 and TRBJ2-2; 12 bases align to TRBD2. Germline CDR1 MDHEN, CDR2 SYDVKM. The CDR3 has 15 residues. With V trimmed by 7 bases and J by 12 bases, 12 bases remained unmatched. CDR3 residues: CASKSARTSGVKLFF. The CDR3 bases are TGTGCCAGCAAGTCCGCCAGGACTAGCGGGGTAAAGCTGTTTTTT.

This clonotype was seen more than once but under ten times. This chain uses TRBV3-1 with TRBJ2-1; 7 bases align to TRBD2. Germline CDR1 is LGHDT and CDR2 is YNNKEL (reference sequence). The CDR3 consists of 15 residues. The ends lost 3 bases at V and 4 bases at J; junction bases unmatched: 6. The DNA of the CDR3 is TGTGCCAGCAGCCATCGACTAGCAAATTACAATGAGCAGTTCTTC. Its translation is CASSHRLANYNEQFF.

This clonotype has at least ten counts. This chain connects TRBV12-3 or TRBV12-4 to TRBJ2-1, with TRBD1 as a possible D gene (6 bases). CDR3 length equals 12 residues. Trimming took 5 bases from V and 6 from J, leaving 8 bases between them. CDR3: CASSDRTNEQFF. Written as DNA, the CDR3 is TGTGCCAGCAGTGACAGGACCAATGAGCAGTTCTTC.

In its sample, this clonotype was seen many times. The chain recombines TRBV6-5 with TRBJ2-7; D perhaps matches TRBD1 (6 bases). Germline CDR1 reads MNHEY; CDR2 reads SVGAGI. V was trimmed by 2 bases and J by 2 bases, leaving 10 bases between them. The CDR3 covers 14 residues. CDR3 protein: CASSYGGQPYEQYF. The CDR3 DNA is TGTGCCAGCAGTTACGGGGGACAACCCTACGAGCAGTACTTC.

This clonotype has a count of ten or more. The genes are TRBV11-3 and TRBJ2-6; D gene unclear. The CDR3 runs 13 residues. Trimming removed 5 bases from V and 0 bases from J, with 2 bases in between. CDR1 is SGHNT, CDR2 YENEEA, per germline. CDR3 in DNA: TGTGCCAGCAGCGTCTCTGGGGCCAACGTCCTGACTTTC. This translates into CASSVSGANVLTF.

The rearrangement uses TRBV6-1 and TRBJ2-3, with TRBD2 matching 8 bases. Germline V gene data show CDR1 as MNHNS and CDR2 as SASEGT. V gave up 2 bases and J gave up 2 bases; unmatched junction bases: 6. The CDR3 covers 16 residues. CDR3 coding DNA: TGTGCCAGCAGTGAAACCGGACTAGCCCACACAGATACGCAGTATTTT. Translating gives CASSETGLAHTDTQYF.

This clonotype has ten or more counts. The genes are TRBV7-8 and TRBJ2-5; D unresolved. The V end lost 3 bases, the J end lost 2 bases, and 16 bases lay between the germline ends. The CDR3 has 16 amino acids. Germline V CDR1 and CDR2: SGHVS, FQNEAQ. The CDR3 DNA sequence: TGTGCCAGCAGCTTTGTACCCGGCTGGGCTCAAGAGACCCAGTACTTC. It codes for CASSFVPGWAQETQYF.

This clonotype was counted many times. The chain uses TRBV28 and TRBJ2-7; D possibly uses TRBD1 or TRBD2 (5 bases each). The CDR3 contains 15 residues. Trimming cost V 6 bases and J 5 bases, with 20 bases left between them. CDR1 and CDR2 from the germline V gene are MDHEN and SYDVKM. The CDR3 here is CASRVRGPSRDEQYF. CDR3 nucleotides: TGTGCCAGCAGAGTGAGGGGTCCTTCGCGGGACGAGCAGTACTTC.

This clonotype was recorded at least ten times. Here the CDR3 DNA reads TGTGCCAGCAGCGCTAGCGGGACCCGACGGGAGACCCAGTACTTC. Residues: CASSASGTRRETQYF. This chain connects TRBV9 to TRBJ2-5; 9 bases are shared with TRBD2. The trim removed 3 bases at V and 5 bases at J, leaving 8 bases unmatched. The germline V gene has CDR1 SGDLS and CDR2 YYNGEE. The CDR3 runs to 15 residues.

As for this clonotype: Germline is not matched at one junction end, which may reflect a read error. This chain connects TRBV5-8 to TRBJ1-4; D is ambiguous. The CDR3 is 13 amino acids. The germline gives CDR1 SGHTS, CDR2 YDEGEE. The CDR3 DNA sequence: TGTGCCAGCAGCTTGGGCCTGAATGGAAAACTGTTTTTT. It yields the protein CASSLGLNGKLFF. Combining the CDR3 with reference TRBV5-8 and TRBJ1-4 gives the whole variable domain EAGVTQSPTHLIKTRGQQATLRCSPISGHTSVYWYQQALGLGLQFLLWYDEGEERNRGNFPPRFSGRQFPNYSSELNVNALELEDSALYLCASSLGLNGKLFFGSGTQLSVL.

This sequence joins TRBV6-6 and TRBJ1-5; D gene ambiguous. This CDR3 has 14 residues. The ends were cut back, 5 bases at V and 0 bases at J, with 8 bases in the middle. Germline V gene lookup returns CDR1 MNHNY and CDR2 SVGAGI (reference sequence). CDR3: CASSHEYSNQPQHF. CDR3 nucleotides: TGTGCCAGCAGTCACGAGTATAGCAATCAGCCCCAGCATTTT.

This clonotype was seen once. The chain combines TRBV19 with TRBJ1-5; D uncertain. The germline V gene has CDR1 LNHDA and CDR2 SQIVND (reference sequence). The CDR3 consists of 13 residues. Trimming shortened V by 9 bases and J by 0 bases, and 9 bases separated the two germline ends. The CDR3 nucleotides read TGTGCCAGCGCTGATAGTAGCAATCAGCCCCAGCATTTT. Translation gives CASADSSNQPQHF. The full variable domain, completed using reference TRBV19 and TRBJ1-5, is DGGITQSPKYLFRKEGQNVTLSCEQNLNHDAMYWYRQDPGQGLRLIYYSQIVNDFQKGDIAEGYSVSREKKESFPLTVTSAQKNPTAFYLCASADSSNQPQHFGDGTRLSIL.

This clonotype has only a few counts. The chain has TRBV11-2 and TRBJ2-2, with TRBD1 as a possible D gene (6 bases). Trimming removed 5 bases from V and 3 bases from J, with 10 bases in between. The CDR3 runs to 14 residues. Per the germline V gene, CDR1 is SGHAT and CDR2 is FQNNGV. The CDR3 DNA follows: TGTGCCAGCAGCCCCGGACAGTACACCGGGGAGCTGTTTTTT. Translated, it gives CASSPGQYTGELFF.

This clonotype came up a few times. As DNA, the CDR3 is TGTGCCAGTACCGTGGGGAGGACTAGGGCATCGATTAGCACAGATACGCAGTATTTT. Its translation: CASTVGRTRASISTDTQYF. The chain employs TRBV19 and TRBJ2-3; the match to TRBD2 covers 7 bases. The germline gives CDR1 LNHDA, CDR2 SQIVND (reference sequence). V was pared by 7 bases and J by 0 bases, with 19 bases of the junction left unmatched. This CDR3 contains 19 residues.

This clonotype was seen a handful of times. V usage is TRBV12-3 or TRBV12-4 and J usage is TRBJ2-1; a weak D match, TRBD1 (6 bases). CDR3 length: 15 residues. Trimming removed 7 bases from V and 6 bases from J, with 19 bases in between. CDR3 residues: CASTLQGGISNEQFF. CDR3 bases: TGTGCCAGCACCCTACAGGGTGGAATTTCCAATGAGCAGTTCTTC.

This clonotype was observed at least ten times. The V call is TRBV11-2, the J call TRBJ2-2; 9 nucleotides line up with TRBD2. The CDR3 runs 15 residues. Germline-derived CDR1 and CDR2 are SGHAT and FQNNGV. J gave up 3 bases and V 7 bases, and 6 bases lay outside the gene matches. CDR3: CASTATSGYTGELFF. Here the CDR3 DNA reads TGTGCCAGCACCGCGACTAGCGGCTACACCGGGGAGCTGTTTTTT.

In this sample, this clonotype turned up a few times. This chain links TRBV14 with TRBJ1-2; the D is unclear. This CDR3 is 16 amino acids long. Germline lookup yields CDR1 SGHDN and CDR2 FVKESK. V was trimmed by 5 bases and J by 7 bases, leaving 23 bases between them. CDR3 DNA: TGTGCCAGCAGCGGATCGATATTTTCGTCAACCGGTGGCTACACCTTC. Its protein product is CASSGSIFSSTGGYTF.